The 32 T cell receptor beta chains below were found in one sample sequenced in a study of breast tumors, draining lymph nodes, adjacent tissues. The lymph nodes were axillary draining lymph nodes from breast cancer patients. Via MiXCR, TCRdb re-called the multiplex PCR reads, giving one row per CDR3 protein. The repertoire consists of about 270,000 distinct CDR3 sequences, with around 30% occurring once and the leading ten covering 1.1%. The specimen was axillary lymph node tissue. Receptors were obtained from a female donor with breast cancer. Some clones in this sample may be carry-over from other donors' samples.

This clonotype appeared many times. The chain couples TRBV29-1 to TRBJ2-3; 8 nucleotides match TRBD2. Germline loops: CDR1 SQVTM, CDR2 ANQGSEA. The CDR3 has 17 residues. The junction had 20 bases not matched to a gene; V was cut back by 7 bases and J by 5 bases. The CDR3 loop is CSASRGGLTHDQDTQYF. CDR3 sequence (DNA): TGCAGCGCTTCCCGGGGGGGTCTAACACACGATCAAGATACGCAGTATTTT.

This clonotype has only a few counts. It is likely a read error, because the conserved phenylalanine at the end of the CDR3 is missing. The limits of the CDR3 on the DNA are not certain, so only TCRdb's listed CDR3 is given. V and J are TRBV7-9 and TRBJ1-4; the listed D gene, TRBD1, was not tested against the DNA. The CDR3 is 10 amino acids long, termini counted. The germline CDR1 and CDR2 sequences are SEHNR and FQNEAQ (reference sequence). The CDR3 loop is CASSLIKQGA.

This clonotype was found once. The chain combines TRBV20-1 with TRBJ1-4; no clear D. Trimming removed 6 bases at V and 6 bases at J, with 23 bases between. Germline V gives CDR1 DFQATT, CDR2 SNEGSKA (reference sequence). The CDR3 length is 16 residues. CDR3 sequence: CSAKTGDTGTDEKLFF. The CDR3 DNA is TGCAGTGCAAAAACCGGAGATACGGGAACAGATGAAAAACTGTTTTTT.

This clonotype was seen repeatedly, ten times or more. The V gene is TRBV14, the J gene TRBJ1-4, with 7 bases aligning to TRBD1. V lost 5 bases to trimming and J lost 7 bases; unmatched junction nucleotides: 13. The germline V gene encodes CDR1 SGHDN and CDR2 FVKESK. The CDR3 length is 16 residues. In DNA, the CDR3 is TGTGCCAGCAGCAAAAAATATACAGGGGTCGCTGAAAAACTGTTTTTT. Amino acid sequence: CASSKKYTGVAEKLFF.

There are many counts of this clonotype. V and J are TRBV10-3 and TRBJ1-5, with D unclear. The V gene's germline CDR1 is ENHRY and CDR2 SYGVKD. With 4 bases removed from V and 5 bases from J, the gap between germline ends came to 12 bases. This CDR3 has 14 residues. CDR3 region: CAISADIPDQPQHF. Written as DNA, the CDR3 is TGTGCCATCAGTGCCGATATTCCAGATCAGCCCCAGCATTTT.

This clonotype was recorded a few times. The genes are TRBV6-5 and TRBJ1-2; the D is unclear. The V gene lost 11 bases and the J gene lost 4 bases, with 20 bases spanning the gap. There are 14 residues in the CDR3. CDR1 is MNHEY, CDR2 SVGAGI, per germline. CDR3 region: CALRPPGKSYGYTF. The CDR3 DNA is TGTGCCCTACGACCCCCGGGGAAAAGCTATGGCTACACCTTC.

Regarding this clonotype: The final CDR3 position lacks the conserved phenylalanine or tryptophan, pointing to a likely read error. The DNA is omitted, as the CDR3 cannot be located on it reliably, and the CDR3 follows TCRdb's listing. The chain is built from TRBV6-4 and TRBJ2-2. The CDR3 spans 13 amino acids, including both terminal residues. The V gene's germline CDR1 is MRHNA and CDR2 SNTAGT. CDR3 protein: CASRVPNTGELMS.

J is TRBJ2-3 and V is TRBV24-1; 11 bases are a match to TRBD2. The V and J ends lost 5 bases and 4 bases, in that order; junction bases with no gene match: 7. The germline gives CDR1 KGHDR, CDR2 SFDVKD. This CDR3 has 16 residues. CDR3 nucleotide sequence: TGTGCCACCAGTGTTACTAGCGGGAGTAAGTCAGATACGCAGTATTTT. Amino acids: CATSVTSGSKSDTQYF.

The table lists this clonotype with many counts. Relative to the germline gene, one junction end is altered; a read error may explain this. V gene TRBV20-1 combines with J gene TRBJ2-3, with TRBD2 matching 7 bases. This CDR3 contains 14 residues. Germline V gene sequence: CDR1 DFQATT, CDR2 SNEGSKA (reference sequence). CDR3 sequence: CSVRVGTTTDTQYF. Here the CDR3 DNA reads TGCAGTGTTAGAGTTGGGACTACCACAGATACGCAGTATTTT.

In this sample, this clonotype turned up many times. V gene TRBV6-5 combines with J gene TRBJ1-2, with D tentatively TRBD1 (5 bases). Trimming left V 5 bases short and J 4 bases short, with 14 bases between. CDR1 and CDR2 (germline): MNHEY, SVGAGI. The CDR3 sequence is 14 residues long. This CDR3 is CASSESGYSYGYTF. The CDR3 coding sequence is TGTGCCAGCAGTGAATCAGGGTATTCCTATGGCTACACCTTC.

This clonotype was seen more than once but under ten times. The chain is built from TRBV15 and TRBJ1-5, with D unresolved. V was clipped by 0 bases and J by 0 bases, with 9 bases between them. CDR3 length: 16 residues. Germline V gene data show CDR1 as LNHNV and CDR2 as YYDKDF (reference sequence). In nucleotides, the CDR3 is TGTGCCACCAGCAGAGATGTGGCCCGTAGCAATCAGCCCCAGCATTTT. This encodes CATSRDVARSNQPQHF.

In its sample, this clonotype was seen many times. The CDR3 reads CAASGRIIYEQYF. DNA for the CDR3: TGCGCGGCTAGCGGGAGGATAATCTACGAGCAGTACTTC. The rearrangement joins TRBV20-1 to TRBJ2-7; 11 bases line up with TRBD2. Germline V gene data show CDR1 as DFQATT and CDR2 as SNEGSKA (reference sequence). The CDR3 length is 13 residues.

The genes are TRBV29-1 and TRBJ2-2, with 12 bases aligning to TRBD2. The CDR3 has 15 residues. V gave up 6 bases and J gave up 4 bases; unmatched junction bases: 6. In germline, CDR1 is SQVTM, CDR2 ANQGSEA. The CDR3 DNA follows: TGCAGCGTGGCGACTAGCGGGAGTCCCACCGGGGAGCTGTTTTTT. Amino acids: CSVATSGSPTGELFF.

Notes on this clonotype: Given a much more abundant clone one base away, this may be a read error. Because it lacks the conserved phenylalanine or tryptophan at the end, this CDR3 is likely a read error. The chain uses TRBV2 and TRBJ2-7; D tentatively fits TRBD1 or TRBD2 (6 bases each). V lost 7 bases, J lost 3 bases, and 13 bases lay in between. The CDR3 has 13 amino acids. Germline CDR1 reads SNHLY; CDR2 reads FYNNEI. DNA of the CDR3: TGTGCCAGCAAGCGTGGAGGGGGCTACGAGCAGTACCTC. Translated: CASKRGGGYEQYL.

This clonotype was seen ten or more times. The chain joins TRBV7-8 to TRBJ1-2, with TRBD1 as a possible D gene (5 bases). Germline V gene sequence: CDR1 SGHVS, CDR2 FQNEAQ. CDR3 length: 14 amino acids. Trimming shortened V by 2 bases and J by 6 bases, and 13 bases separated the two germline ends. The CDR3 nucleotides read TGTGCCAGCAGCTTACAGGGCGGGTACGATGGCTACACCTTC. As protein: CASSLQGGYDGYTF.

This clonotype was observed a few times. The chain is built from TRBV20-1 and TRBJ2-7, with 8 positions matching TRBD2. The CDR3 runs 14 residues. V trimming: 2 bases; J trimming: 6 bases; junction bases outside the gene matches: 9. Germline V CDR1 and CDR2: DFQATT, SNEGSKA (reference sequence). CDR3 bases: TGCAGTGCTAGACGAGCGGGAGAAACCTCCGAGCAGTACTTC. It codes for CSARRAGETSEQYF.

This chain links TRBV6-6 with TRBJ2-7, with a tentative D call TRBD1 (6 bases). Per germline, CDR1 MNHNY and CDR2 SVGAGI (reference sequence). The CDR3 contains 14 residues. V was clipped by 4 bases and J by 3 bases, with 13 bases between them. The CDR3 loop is CASSSPGHLYEQYF. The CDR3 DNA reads TGTGCCAGCAGTTCCCCGGGACACCTCTACGAGCAGTACTTC.

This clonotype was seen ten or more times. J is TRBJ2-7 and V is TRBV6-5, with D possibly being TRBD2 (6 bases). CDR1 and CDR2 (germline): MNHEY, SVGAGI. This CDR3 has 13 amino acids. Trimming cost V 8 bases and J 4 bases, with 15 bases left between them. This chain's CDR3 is CASSPRREYEQYF. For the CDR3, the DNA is TGTGCCAGCTCGCCTCGGAGGGAATACGAGCAGTACTTC.

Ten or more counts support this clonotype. The CDR3 protein is CSARDRQEQPQHF. The CDR3 DNA reads TGCAGTGCTAGAGATAGGCAAGAACAGCCCCAGCATTTT. The chain has TRBV20-1 and TRBJ1-5; D is ambiguous. The CDR3 has 13 residues. The V end was cut by 0 bases, the J end by 7 bases, with 10 bases between. The germline V gene has CDR1 DFQATT and CDR2 SNEGSKA (reference sequence).

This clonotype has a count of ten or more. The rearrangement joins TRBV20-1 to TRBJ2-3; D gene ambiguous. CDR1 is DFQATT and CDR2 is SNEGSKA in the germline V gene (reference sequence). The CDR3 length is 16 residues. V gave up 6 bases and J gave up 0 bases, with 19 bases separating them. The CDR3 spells CSATYLVPTSTDTQYF. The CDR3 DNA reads TGCAGTGCCACTTACCTAGTTCCAACTAGCACAGATACGCAGTATTTT.

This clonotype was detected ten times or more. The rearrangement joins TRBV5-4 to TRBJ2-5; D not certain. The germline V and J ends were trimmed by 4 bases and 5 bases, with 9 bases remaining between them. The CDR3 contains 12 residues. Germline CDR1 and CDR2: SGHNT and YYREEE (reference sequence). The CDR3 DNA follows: TGTGCCAGCAGCGGAAACGGGGAGACCCAGTACTTC. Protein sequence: CASSGNGETQYF.

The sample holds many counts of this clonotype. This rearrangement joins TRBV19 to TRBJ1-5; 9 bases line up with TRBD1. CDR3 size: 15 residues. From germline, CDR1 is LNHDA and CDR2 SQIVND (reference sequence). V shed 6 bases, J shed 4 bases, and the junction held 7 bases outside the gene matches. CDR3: CASRTGTGFNQPQHF. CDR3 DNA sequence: TGTGCCAGTAGAACCGGGACAGGGTTTAATCAGCCCCAGCATTTT.

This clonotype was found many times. CDR3 nucleotides: TGTGCCAGCAGCTTGGTCCAGCAGGGCGGGGAGCTGTTTTTT. The encoded protein is CASSLVQQGGELFF. This rearrangement joins TRBV5-8 to TRBJ2-2; D perhaps matches TRBD1 (5 bases). Trimming took off 0 bases at V and 7 bases at J, with 10 bases between the two ends. From germline, CDR1 is SGHTS and CDR2 YDEGEE. CDR3 length: 14 residues. The full variable domain, rest sourced from reference TRBV5-8 and TRBJ2-2, is EAGVTQSPTHLIKTRGQQATLRCSPISGHTSVYWYQQALGLGLQFLLWYDEGEERNRGNFPPRFSGRQFPNYSSELNVNALELEDSALYLCASSLVQQGGELFFGEGSRLTVL.

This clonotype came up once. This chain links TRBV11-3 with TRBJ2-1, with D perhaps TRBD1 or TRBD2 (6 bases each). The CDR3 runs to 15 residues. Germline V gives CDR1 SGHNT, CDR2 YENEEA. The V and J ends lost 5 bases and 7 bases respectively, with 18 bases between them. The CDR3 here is CASSLQGRGGNEQFF. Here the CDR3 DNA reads TGTGCCAGCAGCCTACAGGGTCGAGGGGGGAATGAGCAGTTCTTC.

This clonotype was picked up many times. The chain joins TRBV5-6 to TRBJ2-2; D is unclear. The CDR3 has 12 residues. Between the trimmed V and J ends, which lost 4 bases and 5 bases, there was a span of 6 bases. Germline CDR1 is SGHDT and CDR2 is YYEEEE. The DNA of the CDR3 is TGTGCCAGCAGCACGACGACCGGGGAGCTGTTTTTT. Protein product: CASSTTTGELFF. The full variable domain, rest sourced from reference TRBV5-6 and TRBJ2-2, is DAGVTQSPTHLIKTRGQQVTLRCSPKSGHDTVSWYQQALGQGPQFIFQYYEEEERQRGNFPDRFSGHQFPNYSSELNVNALLLGDSALYLCASSTTTGELFFGEGSRLTVL.

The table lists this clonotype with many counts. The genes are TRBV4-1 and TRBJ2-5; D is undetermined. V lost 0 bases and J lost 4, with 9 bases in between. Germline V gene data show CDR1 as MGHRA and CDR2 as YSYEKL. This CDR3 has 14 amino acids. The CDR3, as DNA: TGCGCCAGCAGCCAAGAAGATAGTCCAGAGACCCAGTACTTC. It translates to CASSQEDSPETQYF.

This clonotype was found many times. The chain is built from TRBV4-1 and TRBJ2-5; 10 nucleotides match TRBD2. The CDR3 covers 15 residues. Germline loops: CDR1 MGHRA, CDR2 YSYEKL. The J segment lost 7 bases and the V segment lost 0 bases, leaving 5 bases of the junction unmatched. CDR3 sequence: CASSQEAGGPGTQYF. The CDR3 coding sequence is TGCGCCAGCAGCCAAGAAGCGGGAGGGCCCGGGACCCAGTACTTC.

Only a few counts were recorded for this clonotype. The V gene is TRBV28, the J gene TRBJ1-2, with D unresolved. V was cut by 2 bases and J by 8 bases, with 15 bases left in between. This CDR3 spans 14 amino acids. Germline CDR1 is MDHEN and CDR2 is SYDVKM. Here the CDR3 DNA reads TGTGCCAGCAGTTTAACGCCCGGGGATGTAGGCTACACCTTC. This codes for CASSLTPGDVGYTF.

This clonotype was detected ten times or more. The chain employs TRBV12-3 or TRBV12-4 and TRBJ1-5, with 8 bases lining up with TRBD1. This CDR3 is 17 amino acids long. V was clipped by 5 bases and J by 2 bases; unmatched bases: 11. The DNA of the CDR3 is TGTGCCAGCAGTCACACTGGGACAGGTCTTCGCAATCAGCCCCAGCATTTT. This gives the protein CASSHTGTGLRNQPQHF.

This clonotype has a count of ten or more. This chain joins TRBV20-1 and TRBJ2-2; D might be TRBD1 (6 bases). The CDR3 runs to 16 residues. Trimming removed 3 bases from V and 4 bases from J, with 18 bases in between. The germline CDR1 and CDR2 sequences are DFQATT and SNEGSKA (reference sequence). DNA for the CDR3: TGCAGTGCTAGCCGACACAGGGATACCTCCACCGGGGAGCTGTTTTTT. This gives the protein CSASRHRDTSTGELFF.

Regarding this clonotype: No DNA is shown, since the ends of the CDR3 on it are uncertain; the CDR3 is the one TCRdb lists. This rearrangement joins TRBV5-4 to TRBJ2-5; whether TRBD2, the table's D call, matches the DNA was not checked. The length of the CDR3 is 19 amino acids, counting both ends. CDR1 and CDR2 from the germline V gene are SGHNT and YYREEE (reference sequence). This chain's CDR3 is CASSFYICSARPGQETQYF.

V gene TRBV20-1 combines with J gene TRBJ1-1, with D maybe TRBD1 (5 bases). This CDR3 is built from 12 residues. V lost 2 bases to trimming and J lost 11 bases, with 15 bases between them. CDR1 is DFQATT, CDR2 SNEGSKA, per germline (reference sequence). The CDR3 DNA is TGCAGTGCTAGACCTGGGGGGGGTTTGGCTTTCTTT. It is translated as CSARPGGGLAFF.